The T cell receptor beta chain under discussion was sequenced for a study of T cell responses to AZD1222 COVID-19 vaccine. Using immunoSEQ multiplex PCR, the repertoire was profiled, and TCRdb retains in-frame clones only, with some absent. The sample has about 140,000 clones, roughly 92% seen once. Sequencing used peripheral blood, obtained 28 days after the second AZD1222 dose. This receptor was taken from an adult who received the AZD1222 COVID-19 vaccine.

In nucleotides, the CDR3 is TGCGCCAGCAGCTTGTACGGACAACGATACGAGCAGTACTTC. Translation: CASSLYGQRYEQYF. The chain links TRBV5-1 to TRBJ2-7, with a weak D call TRBD1 (5 bases). Germline-derived CDR1 and CDR2 are SGHRS and YFSETQ. The CDR3 totals 14 residues. V was trimmed by 1 base and J by 4 bases, leaving 12 bases between them.